This T cell receptor (beta chain) is drawn from a study of shared clonotypes between healthy human individuals. Researchers divided each subset's genomic DNA evenly across several immunoSEQ plates. Each sorted subset replicate got 200 ng genomic DNA, tens of thousands of genomes. Assay: immunoSEQ multiplex PCR; the TCRdb copy retains only in-frame clones and omits some. The sample yields about 2.3 million clones, just over 90% seen once. V shed 6 bases and J 8 bases; nucleotides not matched to a gene: 12. The CDR3 covers 15 residues. Germline V gene lookup returns CDR1 MNHEY and CDR2 SMNVEV (reference sequence). Study-level findings and limits: In a handful of donors, around 4.5% of naive CD4 clonotypes appeared in common. Tissue TCR repertoires likely differ from these blood-only repertoires.

With regard to this clone: The target antigen is unknown.

The rearrangement uses TRBV27 and TRBJ2-1; 8 bases align to TRBD2. The sequenced sample consisted of naive CD4+ T cells from PBMCs. Subset meaning: CD45RA+ positively selected. This receptor was taken from a man aged 18-30 years in good health. Some clones in this sample may be carry-over from other donors' samples. The CDR3 is CASRPHRAGGDEQFF. CDR3 nucleotides: TGTGCCAGCAGACCCCACCGGGCGGGAGGAGATGAGCAGTTCTTC.